The entry below gives a single TCR beta chain sequence along with its context. Per the original methods: Scientists estimated how many nucleated cells there were by amplifying reference gene primers. TCRdb's copy holds only in-frame clones and misses some; the assay was immunoSEQ multiplex PCR. V, J and clone size reflect that table, while D and trimming were determined from the DNA. The data contain some 77,000 clones, around nine tenths of them singletons. CDR1 LNHDA and CDR2 SQIVND come from the germline V gene (reference sequence). Trimming left V 6 bases short and J 13 bases short, with 14 bases between. This CDR3 region has 11 residues. The data were obtained in a study of blood T cell repertoires in COVID-19. Turning to the study itself: Some COVID-19 samples were acute and others convalescent; all came from the United States, Italy and Spain. In each case, the material was cDNA or gDNA derived from T cells, B-cell-depleted T cells, or PBMCs.

This clonotype was obtained from a man in his thirties or forties with acute or convalescent COVID-19. Sample: peripheral blood. The rearrangement joins TRBV19 to TRBJ2-3, with D perhaps matching TRBD2 (7 bases). The CDR3 sequence is CASRGGPFEYF. Written as DNA, the CDR3 is TGTGCCAGTAGGGGGGGGCCCTTTGAGTATTTT.